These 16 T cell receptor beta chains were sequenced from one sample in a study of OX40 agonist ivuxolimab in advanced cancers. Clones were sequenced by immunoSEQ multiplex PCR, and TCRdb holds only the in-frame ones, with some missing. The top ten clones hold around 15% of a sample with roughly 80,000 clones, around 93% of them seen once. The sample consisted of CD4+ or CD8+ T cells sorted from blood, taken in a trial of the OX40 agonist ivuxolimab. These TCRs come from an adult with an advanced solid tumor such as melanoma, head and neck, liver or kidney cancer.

DNA for the CDR3: TGTGCCAGCAGCTCCCTCTTGAAAGGGCAGTACTTC. Its translation is CASSSLLKGQYF. The V call is TRBV7-2, the J call TRBJ2-7; D remains unclear. Germline V CDR1 and CDR2: SGHTA, FQGNSA. The CDR3 runs to 12 residues. V was trimmed by 4 bases and J by 9 bases, leaving 13 bases between them.

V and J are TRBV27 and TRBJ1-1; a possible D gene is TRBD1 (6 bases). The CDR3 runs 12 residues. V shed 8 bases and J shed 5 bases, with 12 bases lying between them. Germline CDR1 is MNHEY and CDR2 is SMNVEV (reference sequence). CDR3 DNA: TGTGCCAGCTCGCAGGGGCTTACTGAAGCTTTCTTT. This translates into CASSQGLTEAFF.

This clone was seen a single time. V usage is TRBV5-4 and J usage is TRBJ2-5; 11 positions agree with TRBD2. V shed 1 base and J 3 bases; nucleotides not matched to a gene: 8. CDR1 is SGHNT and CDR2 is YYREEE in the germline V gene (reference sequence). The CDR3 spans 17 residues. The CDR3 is CASSLRWLAGGKETQYF. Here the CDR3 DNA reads TGTGCCAGCAGCTTGAGATGGCTAGCGGGAGGAAAAGAGACCCAGTACTTC. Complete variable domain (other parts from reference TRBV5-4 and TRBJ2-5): ETGVTQSPTHLIKTRGQQVTLRCSSQSGHNTVSWYQQALGQGPQFIFQYYREEENGRGNFPPRFSGLQFPNYSSELNVNALELDDSALYLCASSLRWLAGGKETQYFGPGTRLLVL.

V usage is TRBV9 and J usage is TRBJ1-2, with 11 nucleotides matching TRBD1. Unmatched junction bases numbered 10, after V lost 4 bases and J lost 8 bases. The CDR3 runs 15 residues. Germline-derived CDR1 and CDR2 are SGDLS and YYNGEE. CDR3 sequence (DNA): TGTGCCAGCAGCTCGCGGACAGGGGGCACGGGGGGCTACACCTTC. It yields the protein CASSSRTGGTGGYTF.

The CDR3 region has the DNA TGCGCCAGCAGCCAAGATGACAGGGGCCCGGGCAATGAGCAGTTCTTC. It specifies CASSQDDRGPGNEQFF. The gene calls are TRBV4-3 and TRBJ2-1; 8 bases agree with TRBD1. The CDR3 runs to 16 residues. Germline V gene lookup returns CDR1 LGHNA and CDR2 YSLEER. V dropped 0 bases and J dropped 6; count of bases not matched to a gene: 7.

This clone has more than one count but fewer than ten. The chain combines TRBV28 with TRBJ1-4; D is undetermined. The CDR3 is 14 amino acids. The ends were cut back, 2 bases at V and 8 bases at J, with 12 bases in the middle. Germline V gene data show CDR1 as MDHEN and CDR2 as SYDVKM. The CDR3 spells CASSLGLLGEKLFF. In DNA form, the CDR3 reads TGTGCCAGCAGTTTAGGTCTACTCGGCGAAAAACTGTTTTTT. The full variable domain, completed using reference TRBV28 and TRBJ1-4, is DVKVTQSSRYLVKRTGEKVFLECVQDMDHENMFWYRQDPGLGLRLIYFSYDVKMKEKGDIPEGYSVSREKKERFSLILESASTNQTSMYLCASSLGLLGEKLFFGSGTQLSVL.

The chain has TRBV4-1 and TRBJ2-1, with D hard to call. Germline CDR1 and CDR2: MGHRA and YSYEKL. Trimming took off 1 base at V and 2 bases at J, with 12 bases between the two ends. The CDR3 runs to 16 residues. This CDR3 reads CASSQGSLVTYNEQFF. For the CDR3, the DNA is TGCGCCAGCAGCCAAGGAAGCCTAGTGACCTACAATGAGCAGTTCTTC.

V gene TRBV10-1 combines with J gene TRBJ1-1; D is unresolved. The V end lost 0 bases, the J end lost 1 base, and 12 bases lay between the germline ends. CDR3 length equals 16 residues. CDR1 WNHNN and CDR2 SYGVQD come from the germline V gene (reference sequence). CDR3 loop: CASSESISRGNTEAFF. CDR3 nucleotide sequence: TGCGCCAGCAGTGAGTCGATATCCCGGGGGAACACTGAAGCTTTCTTT.

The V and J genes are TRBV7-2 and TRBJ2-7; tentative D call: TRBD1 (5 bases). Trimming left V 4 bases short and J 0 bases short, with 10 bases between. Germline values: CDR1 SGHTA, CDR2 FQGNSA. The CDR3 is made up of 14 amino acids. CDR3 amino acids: CASSSMTDSYEQYF. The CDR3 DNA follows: TGTGCCAGCAGCTCCATGACAGACTCCTACGAGCAGTACTTC.

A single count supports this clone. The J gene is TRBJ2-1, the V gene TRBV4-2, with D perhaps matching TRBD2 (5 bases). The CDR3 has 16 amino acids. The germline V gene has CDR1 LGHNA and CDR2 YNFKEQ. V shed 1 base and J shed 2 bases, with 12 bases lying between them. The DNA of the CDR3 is TGTGCCAGCAGCCAAGCGGCAGCGGATGCCTACAATGAGCAGTTCTTC. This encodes CASSQAAADAYNEQFF.

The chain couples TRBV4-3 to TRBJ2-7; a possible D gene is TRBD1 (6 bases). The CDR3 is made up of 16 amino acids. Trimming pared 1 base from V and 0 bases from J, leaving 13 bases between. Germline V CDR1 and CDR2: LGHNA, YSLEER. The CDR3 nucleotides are TGCGCCAGCAGCCAAGTCCCTCAGGGGACCTCCTACGAGCAGTACTTC. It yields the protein CASSQVPQGTSYEQYF.

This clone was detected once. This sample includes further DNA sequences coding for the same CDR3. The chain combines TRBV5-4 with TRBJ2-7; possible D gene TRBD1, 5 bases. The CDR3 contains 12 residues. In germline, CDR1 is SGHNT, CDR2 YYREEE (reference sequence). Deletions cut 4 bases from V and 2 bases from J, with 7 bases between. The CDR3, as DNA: TGTGCCAGCAGCCCAGGGACCTACGAGCAGTACTTC. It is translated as CASSPGTYEQYF.

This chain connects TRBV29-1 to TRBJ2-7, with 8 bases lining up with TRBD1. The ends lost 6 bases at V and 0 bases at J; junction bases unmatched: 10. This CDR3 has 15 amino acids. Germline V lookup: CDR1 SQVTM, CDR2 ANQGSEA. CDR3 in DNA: TGCAGCGTCGCCGGACAGGGCGACCTCTCCTACGAGCAGTACTTC. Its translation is CSVAGQGDLSYEQYF.

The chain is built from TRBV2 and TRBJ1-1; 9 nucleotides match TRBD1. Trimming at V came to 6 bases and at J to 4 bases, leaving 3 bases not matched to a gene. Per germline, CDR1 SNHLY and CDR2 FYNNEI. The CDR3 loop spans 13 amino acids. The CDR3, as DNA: TGTGCCAGCAGCAGGACAGGGGCCACTGAAGCTTTCTTT. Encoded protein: CASSRTGATEAFF.

The CDR3 DNA follows: TGTGCCAGCAGTTACGACCGACTAGCGGAGGAGACCCAGTACTTC. It encodes CASSYDRLAEETQYF. The chain links TRBV6-5 to TRBJ2-5; 9 bases line up with TRBD2. Germline CDR1 reads MNHEY; CDR2 reads SVGAGI. The CDR3 has 15 amino acids. The V segment lost 2 bases and the J segment 5 bases; nucleotides outside the gene matches: 6.

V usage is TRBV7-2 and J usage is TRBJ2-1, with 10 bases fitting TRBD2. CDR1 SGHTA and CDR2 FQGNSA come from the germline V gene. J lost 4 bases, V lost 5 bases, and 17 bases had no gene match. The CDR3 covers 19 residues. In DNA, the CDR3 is TGTGCCAGCAGCCTCCCCGGGCCTAGCGGGAGAGGGGGTTACAATGAGCAGTTCTTC. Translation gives CASSLPGPSGRGGYNEQFF.